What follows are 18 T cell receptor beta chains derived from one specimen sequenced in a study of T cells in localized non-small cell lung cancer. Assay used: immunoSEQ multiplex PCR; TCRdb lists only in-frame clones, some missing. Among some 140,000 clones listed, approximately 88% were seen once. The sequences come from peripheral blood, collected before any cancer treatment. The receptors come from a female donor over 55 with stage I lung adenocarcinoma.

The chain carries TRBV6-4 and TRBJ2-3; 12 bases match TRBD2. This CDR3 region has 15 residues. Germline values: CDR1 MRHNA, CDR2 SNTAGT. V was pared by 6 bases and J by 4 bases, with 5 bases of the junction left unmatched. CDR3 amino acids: CASSQLAGGADTQYF. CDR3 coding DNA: TGTGCCAGCAGCCAACTAGCGGGAGGAGCAGATACGCAGTATTTT.

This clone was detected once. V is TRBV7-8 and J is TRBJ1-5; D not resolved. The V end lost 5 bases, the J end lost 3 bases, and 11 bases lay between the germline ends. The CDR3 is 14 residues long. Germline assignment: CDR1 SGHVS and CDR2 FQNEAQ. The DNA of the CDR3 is TGTGCCAGCAGCCAGATAGGGTTCAATCAGCCCCAGCATTTT. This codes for CASSQIGFNQPQHF.

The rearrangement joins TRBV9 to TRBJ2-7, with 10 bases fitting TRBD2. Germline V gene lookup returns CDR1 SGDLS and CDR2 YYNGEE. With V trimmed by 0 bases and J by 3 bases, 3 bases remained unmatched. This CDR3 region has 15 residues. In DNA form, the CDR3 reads TGTGCCAGCAGCGTAGCGGCTAGCGGGAGCTACGAGCAGTACTTC. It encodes CASSVAASGSYEQYF.

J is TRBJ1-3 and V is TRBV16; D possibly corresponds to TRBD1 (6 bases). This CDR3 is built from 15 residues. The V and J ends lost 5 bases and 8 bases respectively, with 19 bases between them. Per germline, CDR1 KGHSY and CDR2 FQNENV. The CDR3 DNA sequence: TGTGCCAGCAGCTTGAGGACAGCATCGGTAGACACCATATATTTT. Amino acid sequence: CASSLRTASVDTIYF.

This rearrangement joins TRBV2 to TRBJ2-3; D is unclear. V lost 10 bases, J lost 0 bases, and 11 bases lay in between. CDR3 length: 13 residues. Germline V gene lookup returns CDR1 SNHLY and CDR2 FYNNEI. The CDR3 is CATRFSSTDTQYF. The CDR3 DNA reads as TGTGCCACCAGGTTTTCTAGCACAGATACGCAGTATTTT.

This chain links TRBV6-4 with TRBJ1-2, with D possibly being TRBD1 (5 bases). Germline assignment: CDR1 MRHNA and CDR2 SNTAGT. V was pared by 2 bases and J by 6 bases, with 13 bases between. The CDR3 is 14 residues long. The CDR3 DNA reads TGTGCCAGCAGTGACCCTAGGGGTAATGATGGCTACACCTTC. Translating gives CASSDPRGNDGYTF.

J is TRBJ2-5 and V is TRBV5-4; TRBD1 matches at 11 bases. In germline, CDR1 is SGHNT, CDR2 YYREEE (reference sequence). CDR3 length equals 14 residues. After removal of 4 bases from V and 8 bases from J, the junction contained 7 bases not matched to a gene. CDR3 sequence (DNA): TGTGCCAGCAGCCAGGGACAGGGGGGGGAAACCCAGTACTTC. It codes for CASSQGQGGETQYF.

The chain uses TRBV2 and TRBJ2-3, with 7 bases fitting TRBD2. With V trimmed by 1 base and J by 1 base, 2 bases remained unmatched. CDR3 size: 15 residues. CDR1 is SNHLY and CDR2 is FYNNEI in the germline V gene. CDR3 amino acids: CASSEGLAGTDTQYF. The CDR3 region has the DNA TGTGCCAGCAGTGAAGGACTAGCTGGCACAGATACGCAGTATTTT.

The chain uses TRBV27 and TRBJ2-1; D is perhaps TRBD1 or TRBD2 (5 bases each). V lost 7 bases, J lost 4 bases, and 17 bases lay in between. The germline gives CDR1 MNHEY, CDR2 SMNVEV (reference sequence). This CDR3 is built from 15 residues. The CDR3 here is CASTHDRDQYNEQFF. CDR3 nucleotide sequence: TGTGCCAGCACCCATGACCGGGACCAGTACAATGAGCAGTTCTTC.

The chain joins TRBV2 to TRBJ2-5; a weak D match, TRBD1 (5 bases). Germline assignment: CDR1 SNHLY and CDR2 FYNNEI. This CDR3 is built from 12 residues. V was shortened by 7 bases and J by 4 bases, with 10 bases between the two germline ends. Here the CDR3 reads CASMGPAETQYF. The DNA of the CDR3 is TGTGCCAGCATGGGGCCGGCAGAGACCCAGTACTTC.

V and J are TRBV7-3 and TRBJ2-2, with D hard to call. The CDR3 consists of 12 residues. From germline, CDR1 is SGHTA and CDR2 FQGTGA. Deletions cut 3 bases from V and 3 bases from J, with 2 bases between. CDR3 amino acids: CASSFYTGELFF. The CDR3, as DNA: TGTGCCAGCAGCTTTTACACCGGGGAGCTGTTTTTT.

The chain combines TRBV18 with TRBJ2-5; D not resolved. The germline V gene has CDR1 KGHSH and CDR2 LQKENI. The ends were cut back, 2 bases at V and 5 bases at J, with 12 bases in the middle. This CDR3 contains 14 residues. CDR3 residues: CASSPAGVAETQYF. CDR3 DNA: TGTGCCAGCTCACCAGCTGGGGTGGCGGAGACCCAGTACTTC.

CDR3 protein: CASSLGWGGSTDTQYF. In DNA form, the CDR3 reads TGTGCCAGCAGCTTAGGGTGGGGCGGGTCAACAGATACGCAGTATTTT. This chain uses TRBV7-2 with TRBJ2-3; tentatively, D is TRBD1 or TRBD2 (5 bases each). Trimming shortened V by 1 base and J by 3 bases, and 14 bases separated the two germline ends. The germline V gene encodes CDR1 SGHTA and CDR2 FQGNSA. The CDR3 runs to 16 residues.

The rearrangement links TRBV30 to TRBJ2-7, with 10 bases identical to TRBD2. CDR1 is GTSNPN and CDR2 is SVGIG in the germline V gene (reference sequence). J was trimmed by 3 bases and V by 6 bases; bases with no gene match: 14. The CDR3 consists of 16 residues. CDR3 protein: CACIPLGSGRIYEQYF. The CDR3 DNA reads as TGTGCCTGTATCCCCCTGGGTAGCGGGAGGATCTACGAGCAGTACTTC. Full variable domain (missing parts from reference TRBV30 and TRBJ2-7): SQTIHQWPATLVQPVGSPLSLECTVEGTSNPNLYWYRQAAGRGLQLLFYSVGIGQISSEVPQNLSASRPQDRQFILSSKKLLLSDSGFYLCACIPLGSGRIYEQYFGPGTRLTVT.

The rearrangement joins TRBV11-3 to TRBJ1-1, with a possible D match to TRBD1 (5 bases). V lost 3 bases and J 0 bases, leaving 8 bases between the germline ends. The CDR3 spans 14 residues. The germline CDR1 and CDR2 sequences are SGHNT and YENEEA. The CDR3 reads CASSFQGMNTEAFF. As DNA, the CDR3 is TGTGCCAGCAGCTTCCAGGGTATGAACACTGAAGCTTTCTTT.

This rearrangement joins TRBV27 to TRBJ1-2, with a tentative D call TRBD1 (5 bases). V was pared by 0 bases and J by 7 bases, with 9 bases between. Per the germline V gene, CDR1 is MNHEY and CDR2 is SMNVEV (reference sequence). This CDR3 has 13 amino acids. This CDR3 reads CASSLSSGGGYTF. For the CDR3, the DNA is TGTGCCAGCAGTTTATCATCCGGGGGTGGCTACACCTTC.

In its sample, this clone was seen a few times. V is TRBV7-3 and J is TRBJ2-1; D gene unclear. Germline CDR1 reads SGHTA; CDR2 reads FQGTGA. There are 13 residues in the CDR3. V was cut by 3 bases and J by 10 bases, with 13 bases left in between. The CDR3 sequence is CASSLVSRSEQFF. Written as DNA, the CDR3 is TGTGCCAGCAGCTTGGTTTCTAGAAGCGAGCAGTTCTTC.

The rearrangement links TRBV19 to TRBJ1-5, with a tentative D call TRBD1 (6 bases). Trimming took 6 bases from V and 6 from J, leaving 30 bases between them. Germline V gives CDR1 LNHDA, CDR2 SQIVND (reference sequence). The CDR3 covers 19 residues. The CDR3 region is CASSPGQNPNPEIIQPQHF. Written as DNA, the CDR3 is TGTGCCAGTAGCCCGGGACAAAACCCCAACCCAGAAATTATTCAGCCCCAGCATTTT.